Below are 23 T cell receptor beta chains sequenced from a single sample in a study of immune evolution from preneoplasia to lung adenocarcinoma. This table comes from immunoSEQ multiplex PCR, and its TCRdb copy is limited to in-frame clones, with some not included. The top ten hold 4.2% of the sample, which has over 11,000 clones, 65% to 85% seen once. Sequenced material: FFPE minimally invasive lung adenocarcinoma tissue. The receptors originated from a person aged 65 to 85 with lung adenocarcinoma.

J is TRBJ1-2 and V is TRBV28; tentatively, D is TRBD1 (6 bases). Germline V gives CDR1 MDHEN, CDR2 SYDVKM. Trimming cost V 4 bases and J 0 bases, with 12 bases left between them. This CDR3 is built from 15 residues. This chain's CDR3 is CASSSTGLANYGYTF. The CDR3 region has the DNA TGTGCCAGCAGTTCCACAGGGTTGGCTAACTATGGCTACACCTTC.

This chain uses TRBV28 with TRBJ2-6, with D perhaps TRBD1 or TRBD2 (5 bases each). The germline CDR1 and CDR2 sequences are MDHEN and SYDVKM. CDR3 length: 16 amino acids. V was clipped by 7 bases and J by 4 bases, with 17 bases between them. The CDR3 region is CASNSLAPGGANVLTF. Written as DNA, the CDR3 is TGTGCCAGCAACTCCCTAGCTCCAGGGGGGGCCAACGTCCTGACTTTC.

The chain couples TRBV29-1 to TRBJ1-2; tentatively, D is TRBD1 (5 bases). Trimming left V 4 bases short and J 4 bases short, with 10 bases between. In germline, CDR1 is SQVTM, CDR2 ANQGSEA. The CDR3 is 12 residues long. The CDR3 is CSVASGGYGYTF. In nucleotides, the CDR3 is TGCAGCGTTGCCTCCGGGGGCTATGGCTACACCTTC.

The rearrangement joins TRBV20-1 to TRBJ2-1; D may be TRBD1 (5 bases). This CDR3 spans 11 amino acids. CDR1 and CDR2 from the germline V gene are DFQATT and SNEGSKA (reference sequence). The CDR3 is CGAQGYNEQFF. In DNA form, the CDR3 reads TGCGGGGCGCAGGGATACAATGAGCAGTTCTTC.

This clone was recorded only once. The V gene is TRBV6-5, the J gene TRBJ2-2, with D perhaps matching TRBD1 or TRBD2 (5 bases each). V dropped 0 bases and J dropped 7 bases, with 12 bases sitting between them. The V gene's germline CDR1 is MNHEY and CDR2 SVGAGI. The CDR3 length is 15 residues. The CDR3 spells CASSYSRGVGGELFF. For the CDR3, the DNA is TGTGCCAGCAGTTACTCGAGAGGGGTTGGCGGGGAGCTGTTTTTT.

The rearrangement joins TRBV9 to TRBJ2-1; TRBD2 aligns across 14 bases. From germline, CDR1 is SGDLS and CDR2 YYNGEE. V gave up 4 bases and J gave up 8 bases; unmatched junction bases: 5. CDR3 size: 15 residues. The CDR3 spells CASSSGTSGRDEQFF. The CDR3 nucleotides are TGTGCCAGCAGCTCCGGGACTAGCGGGAGAGATGAGCAGTTCTTC.

The chain couples TRBV19 to TRBJ2-2; D is uncertain. V lost 4 bases, J lost 7 bases, and 10 bases lay in between. The CDR3 runs to 13 residues. CDR1 and CDR2 from the germline V gene are LNHDA and SQIVND (reference sequence). This CDR3 is CASSNDLGGELFF. CDR3 DNA sequence: TGTGCCAGTAGTAACGACTTGGGCGGGGAGCTGTTTTTT.

The chain combines TRBV5-8 with TRBJ1-1; 7 bases fit TRBD1. CDR3 length equals 14 residues. Germline V CDR1 and CDR2: SGHTS, YDEGEE. The ends lost 1 base at V and 8 bases at J; junction bases unmatched: 8. CDR3 protein: CASSLLEGAGEAFF. Written as DNA, the CDR3 is TGTGCCAGCAGCTTGTTGGAGGGGGCGGGGGAAGCTTTCTTT.

V gene TRBV19 combines with J gene TRBJ1-2; tentatively, D is TRBD1 (6 bases). The CDR3 loop spans 13 amino acids. V lost 5 bases and J lost 4, with 11 bases in between. Germline loops: CDR1 LNHDA, CDR2 SQIVND (reference sequence). This chain's CDR3 is CASSEGGGYGYTF. CDR3 sequence (DNA): TGTGCCAGTAGTGAAGGGGGGGGCTATGGCTACACCTTC.

The chain links TRBV7-3 to TRBJ2-3; D ambiguous. The CDR3 totals 13 residues. Germline loops: CDR1 SGHTA, CDR2 FQGTGA. V lost 4 bases and J 3 bases, leaving 8 bases between the germline ends. In DNA, the CDR3 is TGTGCCAGCAGCTCCGGGCAAACAGATACGCAGTATTTT. This codes for CASSSGQTDTQYF.

V usage is TRBV5-1 and J usage is TRBJ1-3, with D possibly matching TRBD1 (5 bases). Trimming took 0 bases from V and 4 from J, leaving 17 bases between them. The CDR3 loop spans 17 amino acids. CDR1 and CDR2 from the germline V gene are SGHRS and YFSETQ. The CDR3 DNA is TGCGCCAGCAGCTTGGCCGGGGCCATTACGACAGGAAACACCATATATTTT. Its translation: CASSLAGAITTGNTIYF. The complete variable domain, with remaining parts taken from reference TRBV5-1 and TRBJ1-3, reads KAGVTQTPRYLIKTRGQQVTLSCSPISGHRSVSWYQQTPGQGLQFLFEYFSETQRNKGNFPGRFSGRQFSNSRSEMNVSTLELGDSALYLCASSLAGAITTGNTIYFGEGSWLTVV.

This chain connects TRBV18 to TRBJ2-5, with TRBD1 matching 9 bases. The J segment lost 7 bases and the V segment lost 5 bases, leaving 11 bases of the junction unmatched. CDR1 and CDR2 (germline): KGHSH, LQKENI. This CDR3 region has 15 residues. The chain's CDR3 is CASSRQGEPSGTQYF. The CDR3 DNA is TGTGCCAGCTCAAGACAGGGGGAACCTTCCGGGACCCAGTACTTC.

The chain carries TRBV4-1 and TRBJ2-2; 12 bases match TRBD1. The V segment lost 8 bases and the J segment 4 bases; nucleotides outside the gene matches: 14. From germline, CDR1 is MGHRA and CDR2 YSYEKL. This CDR3 comprises 18 residues. DNA of the CDR3: TGCGCCAGCGGGGACAGGGGGCGCGGGGGCTCTAGCACCGGGGAGCTGTTTTTT. The encoded protein is CASGDRGRGGSSTGELFF.

The CDR3 sequence is CASSYRLGGSNEKLFF. The CDR3 bases are TGTGCCAGCAGTTACCGCCTCGGGGGATCAAATGAAAAACTGTTTTTT. The rearrangement joins TRBV27 to TRBJ1-4; TRBD1 might be the D (5 bases). Trimming took off 4 bases at V and 5 bases at J, with 17 bases between the two ends. Germline CDR1 is MNHEY and CDR2 is SMNVEV (reference sequence). There are 16 residues in the CDR3.

This chain links TRBV5-1 with TRBJ1-3; 7 bases match TRBD1. The V segment lost 0 bases and the J segment 2 bases; nucleotides outside the gene matches: 2. This CDR3 has 15 amino acids. Germline CDR1 and CDR2: SGHRS and YFSETQ. The chain's CDR3 is CASSLAGTAGNTIYF. CDR3 sequence (DNA): TGCGCCAGCAGCTTGGCAGGGACAGCTGGAAACACCATATATTTT.

This chain joins TRBV6-4 and TRBJ1-5, with D maybe TRBD1 (5 bases). Trimming took off 5 bases at V and 3 bases at J, with 14 bases between the two ends. The CDR3 covers 15 residues. Germline lookup yields CDR1 MRHNA and CDR2 SNTAGT. This CDR3 is CASSSDSFNNQPQHF. CDR3 nucleotides: TGTGCCAGCAGTTCCGACAGTTTTAACAATCAGCCCCAGCATTTT.

The chain is built from TRBV11-3 and TRBJ2-3; D unresolved. The V end lost 5 bases, the J end lost 2 bases, and 8 bases lay between the germline ends. CDR3 size: 13 residues. Germline-derived CDR1 and CDR2 are SGHNT and YENEEA. The CDR3 here is CASSLASTDTQYF. For the CDR3, the DNA is TGTGCCAGCAGCCTGGCATCCACAGATACGCAGTATTTT.

In this sample, this clone turned up once. A junction end diverges from the germline sequence, so it may reflect a read error. The chain combines TRBV27 with TRBJ2-5; no clear D gene. CDR3 length: 13 residues. The germline gives CDR1 MNHEY, CDR2 SMNVEV (reference sequence). Here the CDR3 DNA reads TGTGCCAACAGTCCGCTCAACAGACAGACCCAGTACTTC. Translated, it gives CANSPLNRQTQYF.

The chain employs TRBV5-8 and TRBJ2-2; D possibly matches TRBD1 or TRBD2 (5 bases each). The CDR3 length is 15 residues. V lost 4 bases to trimming and J lost 2 bases, with 12 bases between them. The V gene's germline CDR1 is SGHTS and CDR2 YDEGEE. In DNA form, the CDR3 reads TGTGCCAGCAGCCCCCGGGACCTAAACACCGGGGAGCTGTTTTTT. Translated: CASSPRDLNTGELFF.

As for this clone: One junction end does not reproduce the germline sequence, and a read error may be involved. This chain joins TRBV10-3 and TRBJ2-1; 7 positions match TRBD2. Germline values: CDR1 ENHRY, CDR2 SYGVKD. The CDR3 has 15 amino acids. This CDR3 reads CASSEVSGTRNEQFF. The CDR3 DNA is TGTGCCAGCAGTGAAGTAAGCGGGACGCGAAATGAGCAGTTCTTC.

This chain joins TRBV11-3 and TRBJ2-7; 7 bases align to TRBD2. V lost 5 bases to trimming and J lost 2 bases; unmatched junction nucleotides: 9. CDR1 SGHNT and CDR2 YENEEA come from the germline V gene. The CDR3 has 15 residues. CDR3 bases: TGTGCCAGCAGCCCGAGGGGCGGGAGAACCTACGAGCAGTACTTC. This gives the protein CASSPRGGRTYEQYF. The full variable domain, completed using reference TRBV11-3 and TRBJ2-7, is EAGVVQSPRYKIIEKKQPVAFWCNPISGHNTLYWYLQNLGQGPELLIRYENEEAVDDSQLPKDRFSAERLKGVDSTLKIQPAELGDSAVYLCASSPRGGRTYEQYFGPGTRLTVT.

This chain joins TRBV19 and TRBJ1-1, with 7 bases lining up with TRBD1. The V gene end was trimmed by 6 bases and the J gene end by 4 bases; junction bases not matched to a gene: 2. Germline V gives CDR1 LNHDA, CDR2 SQIVND (reference sequence). This CDR3 is 12 amino acids long. CDR3 nucleotide sequence: TGTGCCAGTAGGACAGGGTCCACTGAAGCTTTCTTT. It specifies CASRTGSTEAFF.

This chain uses TRBV19 with TRBJ2-1, with TRBD1 as a possible D gene (6 bases). Trimming shortened V by 3 bases and J by 12 bases, and 15 bases separated the two germline ends. The CDR3 has 13 amino acids. Germline V CDR1 and CDR2: LNHDA, SQIVND (reference sequence). The DNA of the CDR3 is TGTGCCAGTAGTATTCGTGCAGGGGATTCGCAGTTCTTC. Its protein product is CASSIRAGDSQFF.